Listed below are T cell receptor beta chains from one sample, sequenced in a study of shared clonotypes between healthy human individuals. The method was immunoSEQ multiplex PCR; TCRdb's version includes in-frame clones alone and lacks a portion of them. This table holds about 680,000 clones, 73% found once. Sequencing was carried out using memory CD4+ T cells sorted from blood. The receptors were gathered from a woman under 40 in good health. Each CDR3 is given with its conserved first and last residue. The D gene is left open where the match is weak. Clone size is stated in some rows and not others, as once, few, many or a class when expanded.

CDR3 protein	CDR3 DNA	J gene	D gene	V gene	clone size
CAWSFAGGGDEQFF	TGTGCCTGGAGCTTTGCGGGGGGGGGCGATGAGCAGTTCTTC	TRBJ2-1	TRBD2	TRBV30	NA
CASSEQRVNTEAFF	TGTGCCAGCAGTGAACAGAGAGTGAACACTGAAGCTTTCTTT	TRBJ1-1	NA	TRBV6-1	NA
CASSPRGGHSNNQPQHF	TGCGCCAGCAGCCCCCGGGGGGGGCATTCCAACAATCAGCCCCAGCATTTT	TRBJ1-5	NA	TRBV5-1	NA
CASSIGETGQNYGYTF	TGTGCCAGTAGTATAGGAGAAACAGGACAGAACTATGGCTACACCTTC	TRBJ1-2	NA	TRBV19	few
CASSLNRATEAFF	TGTGCCAGCAGTTTAAACAGGGCGACTGAAGCTTTCTTT	TRBJ1-1	NA	TRBV27	NA
CASSFTSGSNTGELFF	TGCGCCAGCAGCTTTACTAGCGGGAGTAACACCGGGGAGCTGTTTTTT	TRBJ2-2	TRBD2	TRBV5-1	few
CASSLLGLEQYF	TGTGCCAGCAGTTTACTGGGGCTTGAGCAGTACTTC	TRBJ2-7	NA	TRBV28	NA
CAWRGYTGELFF	TGTGCCTGGAGAGGGTACACCGGGGAGCTGTTTTTT	TRBJ2-2	NA	TRBV30	NA
CSASRETEAFF	TGCAGTGCTAGTAGGGAAACTGAAGCTTTCTTT	TRBJ1-1	NA	TRBV20-1	NA
CASSYLNRGTYNEQFF	TGTGCCAGCAGCTACCTTAATAGGGGGACATACAATGAGCAGTTCTTC	TRBJ2-1	NA	TRBV9	NA
CASRAGFSSYEQYF	TGTGCCAGCAGGGCCGGGTTCAGCTCCTACGAGCAGTACTTC	TRBJ2-7	NA	TRBV28	once
CAWGGGLSNQPQHF	TGTGCCTGGGGGGGAGGGCTTAGCAATCAGCCCCAGCATTTT	TRBJ1-5	NA	TRBV30	NA
CASVSSYNEQFF	TGTGCCAGCGTGAGCTCCTACAATGAGCAGTTCTTC	TRBJ2-1	NA	TRBV25-1	NA
CASSQPTVNYEQYF	TGCGCCAGCAGCCAGCCGACAGTCAACTACGAGCAGTACTTC	TRBJ2-7	NA	TRBV4-1	NA
CATGATDTQYF	TGTGCCACAGGAGCTACAGATACGCAGTATTTT	TRBJ2-3	NA	TRBV10-3	NA
CASSEQKGGTGANVLTF	TGTGCCAGCAGTGAACAAAAGGGAGGGACTGGGGCCAACGTCCTGACTTTC	TRBJ2-6	TRBD2	TRBV25-1	NA
CASRGQVLDTQYF	TGTGCCAGCAGAGGGCAAGTGCTAGATACGCAGTATTTT	TRBJ2-3	NA	TRBV6-1	NA
CASSLCRGACGYTF	TGTGCCAGCAGTTTATGCCGGGGGGCGTGTGGCTACACCTTC	TRBJ1-2	NA	TRBV28	many
CASSQEGINQPQHF	TGTGCCAGCAGCCAGGAGGGGATCAATCAGCCCCAGCATTTT	TRBJ1-5	NA	TRBV4-2	NA